Below, 32 T cell receptor beta chains from the same sample are listed, as sequenced in a study of cytomegalovirus exposure and HLA in healthy donors (dated by TCRdb to about 2017). The library was prepared using the immunoSEQ multiplex PCR assay. For the multiplex PCR, a mixture combining 60 forward primers for TCR Vbeta segments and 13 reverse primers for TCR Jbeta segments was used. The table comes from immuneACCESS by way of TCRdb, which keeps in-frame sequences with V and J called. Part of the clones is missing from these tables; in studies checked, under half for an unresolved V gene and the rest for unknown reasons. Within this sample are about 200,000 clones, with 70% to 80% of them counted one time only. Of the sample, approximately 0.4% is held by the ten largest clones. Source material: PBMCs. Receptor source: a male donor in good health and CMV-seropositive.

This chain joins TRBV20-1 and TRBJ1-4; no firm D call. V was pared by 6 bases and J by 5 bases, with 7 bases between. This CDR3 spans 11 amino acids. Germline values: CDR1 DFQATT, CDR2 SNEGSKA (reference sequence). The CDR3 sequence is CSAPKNEKLFF. DNA for the CDR3: TGCAGTGCCCCAAAAAATGAAAAACTGTTTTTT.

J is TRBJ2-3 and V is TRBV4-3, with 8 positions matching TRBD2. Germline loops: CDR1 LGHNA, CDR2 YSLEER. Germline trimming cut 1 base from V and 1 base from J; bases unmatched to any gene: 4. This CDR3 has 16 amino acids. The CDR3: CASSQAERGRTDTQYF. In DNA, the CDR3 is TGCGCCAGCAGCCAAGCTGAGCGGGGGCGCACAGATACGCAGTATTTT.

The V call is TRBV5-1, the J call TRBJ1-3; TRBD1 agrees at 8 bases. Germline CDR1 reads SGHRS; CDR2 reads YFSETQ. This CDR3 is built from 16 residues. V gave up 4 bases and J gave up 0 bases; unmatched junction bases: 6. CDR3 amino acids: CASSPGQGPSGNTIYF. CDR3 coding DNA: TGCGCCAGCAGCCCCGGACAGGGCCCCTCTGGAAACACCATATATTTT. Variable domain in full (rest from reference TRBV5-1 and TRBJ1-3): KAGVTQTPRYLIKTRGQQVTLSCSPISGHRSVSWYQQTPGQGLQFLFEYFSETQRNKGNFPGRFSGRQFSNSRSEMNVSTLELGDSALYLCASSPGQGPSGNTIYFGEGSWLTVV.

The J gene is TRBJ2-1, the V gene TRBV7-8; TRBD1 matches 9 bases. V dropped 6 bases and J dropped 2; count of bases not matched to a gene: 5. The germline V gene has CDR1 SGHVS and CDR2 FQNEAQ. This CDR3 is built from 15 residues. CDR3 sequence (DNA): TGTGCCAGCAGGAGGGACAGGGAAGCCTACAATGAGCAGTTCTTC. This translates into CASRRDREAYNEQFF.

This clone was seen a single time. The CDR3 loop reads CSVEPSGTGNNEQFF. CDR3 nucleotide sequence: TGCAGCGTTGAGCCCAGTGGGACAGGGAACAATGAGCAGTTCTTC. The gene calls are TRBV29-1 and TRBJ2-1; 9 nucleotides match TRBD1. Looked up from germline, CDR1 is SQVTM and CDR2 is ANQGSEA. Unmatched junction bases numbered 8, after V lost 3 bases and J lost 5 bases. The CDR3 runs 15 residues.

The J gene is TRBJ1-5, the V gene TRBV7-8; 8 nucleotides agree with TRBD1. The germline gives CDR1 SGHVS, CDR2 FQNEAQ. V gave up 5 bases and J gave up 4 bases; unmatched junction bases: 4. There are 14 residues in the CDR3. This CDR3 reads CASSPRTGNQPQHF. The CDR3 bases are TGTGCCAGCAGCCCTAGGACAGGGAATCAGCCCCAGCATTTT.

In its sample, this clone was seen once. This chain connects TRBV9 to TRBJ2-2; a weak D match, TRBD1 (6 bases). The germline V gene has CDR1 SGDLS and CDR2 YYNGEE. The CDR3 contains 15 residues. The V and J ends lost 5 bases and 0 bases respectively, with 11 bases between them. The CDR3 spells CASRGGRPNTGELFF. As DNA, the CDR3 is TGTGCCAGCAGAGGGGGACGGCCGAACACCGGGGAGCTGTTTTTT.

The chain is built from TRBV9 and TRBJ1-2, with D possibly matching TRBD1 (5 bases). V lost 7 bases to trimming and J lost 2 bases, with 12 bases between them. Germline CDR1 and CDR2: SGDLS and YYNGEE. CDR3 length: 13 amino acids. DNA for the CDR3: TGTGCCAGCGCTGCAGGGAGGAACTATGGCTACACCTTC. Its translation is CASAAGRNYGYTF. Full variable domain (outside the CDR3, taken from reference TRBV9 and TRBJ1-2): DSGVTQTPKHLITATGQRVTLRCSPRSGDLSVYWYQQSLDQGLQFLIQYYNGEERAKGNILERFSAQQFPDLHSELNLSSLELGDSALYFCASAAGRNYGYTFGSGTRLTVV.

The chain joins TRBV5-4 to TRBJ1-1; D might be TRBD1 (5 bases). V was trimmed by 0 bases and J by 0 bases, leaving 9 bases between them. The CDR3 loop spans 15 amino acids. Germline lookup yields CDR1 SGHNT and CDR2 YYREEE (reference sequence). The CDR3 DNA reads as TGTGCCAGCAGCTTGGTTGGCAGGGTGAACACTGAAGCTTTCTTT. It codes for CASSLVGRVNTEAFF. Based on the CDR3 plus reference TRBV5-4 and TRBJ1-1, the full variable domain is ETGVTQSPTHLIKTRGQQVTLRCSSQSGHNTVSWYQQALGQGPQFIFQYYREEENGRGNFPPRFSGLQFPNYSSELNVNALELDDSALYLCASSLVGRVNTEAFFGQGTRLTVV.

The chain employs TRBV10-1 and TRBJ2-1; D may be TRBD1 (5 bases). The V and J ends lost 2 bases and 8 bases respectively, with 13 bases between them. The CDR3 is 14 amino acids. Germline V gives CDR1 WNHNN, CDR2 SYGVQD (reference sequence). In DNA form, the CDR3 reads TGCGCCAGCAGTGAGCGATCCAGGGTGGATGAGCAGTTCTTC. Translation: CASSERSRVDEQFF.

This clone has more than one count but fewer than ten. The genes are TRBV7-2 and TRBJ2-1; TRBD2 matches 11 bases. V shed 4 bases, J shed 4 bases, and the junction held 6 bases outside the gene matches. The germline V gene has CDR1 SGHTA and CDR2 FQGNSA. CDR3 length equals 16 residues. In DNA form, the CDR3 reads TGTGCCAGCAGCTCCGGACTAGCGGGTGGGTACAATGAGCAGTTCTTC. Its protein product is CASSSGLAGGYNEQFF.

The chain joins TRBV6-5 to TRBJ2-1; TRBD2 matches 13 bases. Germline V gene sequence: CDR1 MNHEY, CDR2 SVGAGI. Trimming at V came to 6 bases and at J to 15 bases, leaving 11 bases not matched to a gene. This CDR3 is 14 amino acids long. In DNA, the CDR3 is TGTGCCAGCAGCTCGGGACTAGCGGGAACATACCGGTTCTTC. It codes for CASSSGLAGTYRFF.

The chain employs TRBV18 and TRBJ2-7, with D perhaps matching TRBD1 (6 bases). The germline gives CDR1 KGHSH, CDR2 LQKENI. This CDR3 region has 15 residues. Trimming took off 3 bases at V and 0 bases at J, with 12 bases between the two ends. Here the CDR3 reads CASSPTGSSSYEQYF. The CDR3 DNA follows: TGTGCCAGCTCACCCACAGGGTCCAGCTCCTACGAGCAGTACTTC.

This rearrangement joins TRBV5-1 to TRBJ2-3; 9 bases map to TRBD2. The CDR3 is 16 amino acids. The germline V gene has CDR1 SGHRS and CDR2 YFSETQ. V gave up 2 bases and J gave up 5 bases; unmatched junction bases: 9. The DNA of the CDR3 is TGCGCCAGCAGCTTAGCGATAGCGGGGGCGGAAGATACGCAGTATTTT. Translation: CASSLAIAGAEDTQYF.

The J gene is TRBJ2-6, the V gene TRBV7-7, with D perhaps matching TRBD1 (5 bases). In germline, CDR1 is SSHAT, CDR2 FNYEAQ (reference sequence). Trimming took off 6 bases at V and 2 bases at J, with 14 bases between the two ends. This CDR3 region has 16 residues. CDR3 nucleotides: TGTGCCAGCAGTCTAAGCACAGGAACTGGGGCCAACGTCCTGACTTTC. Translated, it gives CASSLSTGTGANVLTF.

This clone was detected once. The gene calls are TRBV7-9 and TRBJ2-5; 7 positions agree with TRBD2. Germline CDR1 and CDR2: SEHNR and FQNEAQ (reference sequence). The CDR3 is 16 amino acids. The J segment lost 6 bases and the V segment lost 1 base, leaving 11 bases of the junction unmatched. The CDR3 here is CASSLVAGVRGKTQYF. The CDR3 region has the DNA TGTGCCAGCAGCTTAGTCGCGGGGGTAAGAGGAAAGACCCAGTACTTC.

V usage is TRBV28 and J usage is TRBJ2-1, with TRBD2 identical over 12 bases. There are 15 residues in the CDR3. The junction had 6 bases not matched to a gene; V was cut back by 5 bases and J by 7 bases. Germline values: CDR1 MDHEN, CDR2 SYDVKM. CDR3 residues: CASSTTSGRTNEQFF. CDR3 coding DNA: TGTGCCAGCAGTACCACTAGCGGGAGGACTAATGAGCAGTTCTTC. The full variable domain, rest sourced from reference TRBV28 and TRBJ2-1, is DVKVTQSSRYLVKRTGEKVFLECVQDMDHENMFWYRQDPGLGLRLIYFSYDVKMKEKGDIPEGYSVSREKKERFSLILESASTNQTSMYLCASSTTSGRTNEQFFGPGTRLTVL.

The V call is TRBV7-2, the J call TRBJ2-3; 12 bases align to TRBD2. With 5 bases clipped from V and 1 base from J, the junction kept 4 bases outside the gene matches. Germline loops: CDR1 SGHTA, CDR2 FQGNSA. The CDR3 is 16 residues long. CDR3 coding DNA: TGTGCCAGCAGCCTAAGACTAGCGGGGGGCACAGATACGCAGTATTTT. Its protein is CASSLRLAGGTDTQYF.

The J gene is TRBJ2-5, the V gene TRBV14; D is possibly TRBD1 (5 bases). The V and J ends lost 10 bases and 0 bases respectively, with 15 bases between them. This CDR3 is built from 14 residues. CDR1 is SGHDN and CDR2 is FVKESK in the germline V gene. CDR3 coding DNA: TGTGCCACCTCCTCAGGGCGGTACCAAGAGACCCAGTACTTC. It yields the protein CATSSGRYQETQYF. The full variable domain, its missing parts supplied by reference TRBV14 and TRBJ2-5, is EAGVTQFPSHSVIEKGQTVTLRCDPISGHDNLYWYRRVMGKEIKFLLHFVKESKQDESGMPNNRFLAERTGGTYSTLKVQPAELEDSGVYFCATSSGRYQETQYFGPGTRLLVL.

V is TRBV4-2 and J is TRBJ1-6, with TRBD1 matching 10 bases. Per germline, CDR1 LGHNA and CDR2 YNFKEQ. This CDR3 is 17 amino acids long. After removal of 4 bases from V and 5 bases from J, the junction contained 8 bases not matched to a gene. CDR3 loop: CASSRLSTGGDNSPLHF. The CDR3 DNA reads as TGTGCCAGCAGCCGACTCTCGACAGGGGGCGATAATTCACCCCTCCACTTT.

V usage is TRBV7-2 and J usage is TRBJ1-4; 7 bases fit TRBD1. The J segment lost 5 bases and the V segment lost 4 bases, leaving 4 bases of the junction unmatched. The CDR3 runs to 14 residues. The germline CDR1 and CDR2 sequences are SGHTA and FQGNSA. CDR3: CASSSGQINEKLFF. The CDR3 bases are TGTGCCAGCAGCTCGGGACAGATCAATGAAAAACTGTTTTTT. The full variable domain, its missing parts supplied by reference TRBV7-2 and TRBJ1-4, is GAGVSQSPSNKVTEKGKDVELRCDPISGHTALYWYRQSLGQGLEFLIYFQGNSAPDKSGLPSDRFSAERTGGSVSTLTIQRTQQEDSAVYLCASSSGQINEKLFFGSGTQLSVL.

Worth noting for this clone: The junction departs from the called germline gene at one end, perhaps through a read error. In DNA form, the CDR3 reads TGTTCCAGCAGCTTAGTGGGGGAGGGGAGGGGCAATCAGCCCCAGCATTTT. Translating it yields CSSSLVGEGRGNQPQHF. The J gene is TRBJ1-5, the V gene TRBV7-9; possible D gene TRBD1, 5 bases. In germline, CDR1 is SEHNR, CDR2 FQNEAQ (reference sequence). The CDR3 has 17 amino acids. The full variable domain, completed using reference TRBV7-9 and TRBJ1-5, is DTGVSQNPRHKITKRGQNVTFRCDPISEHNRLYWYRQTLGQGPEFLTYFQNEAQLEKSRLLSDRFSAERPKGSFSTLEIQRTEQGDSAMYLCSSSLVGEGRGNQPQHFGDGTRLSIL.

The chain employs TRBV5-1 and TRBJ2-3; the match to TRBD2 covers 11 bases. V lost 1 base, J lost 2 bases, and 3 bases stayed unmatched. CDR3 length equals 16 residues. Germline V gene sequence: CDR1 SGHRS, CDR2 YFSETQ. The chain's CDR3 is CASSLSLAGATDTQYF. CDR3 coding DNA: TGCGCCAGCAGCTTGTCACTAGCGGGGGCCACAGATACGCAGTATTTT.

This clone was seen once. V gene TRBV4-3 combines with J gene TRBJ2-7, with a possible D match to TRBD1 (5 bases). Trimming took off 2 bases at V and 3 bases at J, with 11 bases between the two ends. The CDR3 is made up of 14 amino acids. Per germline, CDR1 LGHNA and CDR2 YSLEER. DNA for the CDR3: TGCGCCAGCAGCCAATCTAAGGGGATCTACGAGCAGTACTTC. Its translation is CASSQSKGIYEQYF.

A note on this clone: The junction shows a germline mismatch at one end, possibly a read error. The rearrangement joins TRBV7-7 to TRBJ2-1; 8 bases align to TRBD1. The CDR3 consists of 19 residues. Germline loops: CDR1 SSHAT, CDR2 FNYEAQ (reference sequence). CDR3 residues: CASSFAPWRGEGQGNEQFF. The CDR3 region has the DNA TGTGCTAGCAGCTTCGCCCCATGGAGGGGAGAAGGACAGGGCAATGAGCAGTTCTTC.

The chain combines TRBV28 with TRBJ1-2; D gene uncertain. Trimming shortened V by 4 bases and J by 2 bases, and 5 bases separated the two germline ends. The germline V gene encodes CDR1 MDHEN and CDR2 SYDVKM. The CDR3 has 12 amino acids. The CDR3 loop reads CASSSRNYGYTF. Here the CDR3 DNA reads TGTGCCAGCAGTTCTAGGAACTATGGCTACACCTTC.

This sequence joins TRBV27 and TRBJ1-6; D uncertain. Germline loops: CDR1 MNHEY, CDR2 SMNVEV (reference sequence). V shed 6 bases and J shed 10 bases, with 22 bases lying between them. The CDR3 contains 16 residues. CDR3 nucleotides: TGTGCCAGCAGCTTGGGCCGCCGAGTCAAACCCTCACCCCTCCACTTT. As protein: CASSLGRRVKPSPLHF.

The chain recombines TRBV9 with TRBJ2-2, with 7 bases fitting TRBD1. Germline CDR1 is SGDLS and CDR2 is YYNGEE. The trim removed 7 bases at V and 1 base at J, leaving 1 base unmatched. This CDR3 spans 13 amino acids. CDR3 sequence: CASRDRNTGELFF. The CDR3 DNA reads as TGTGCCAGCCGGGACAGGAACACCGGGGAGCTGTTTTTT.

The chain links TRBV7-9 to TRBJ2-5; 14 nucleotides line up with TRBD2. The CDR3 is 15 residues long. Germline values: CDR1 SEHNR, CDR2 FQNEAQ (reference sequence). With V trimmed by 8 bases and J by 0 bases, 2 bases remained unmatched. The CDR3 here is CASRTSGRNQETQYF. CDR3 bases: TGTGCCAGCCGGACTAGCGGGAGGAACCAAGAGACCCAGTACTTC.

Only one count was recorded for this clone. At one boundary the junction diverges from the germline segment, which might be a read error. The chain combines TRBV7-9 with TRBJ2-3; D may be TRBD2 (5 bases). CDR1 is SEHNR and CDR2 is FQNEAQ in the germline V gene (reference sequence). The CDR3 has 15 residues. CDR3 region: CSSSSAAGRGDTQYF. The CDR3 DNA reads as TGTTCCAGCAGCTCCGCCGCGGGTCGGGGAGATACGCAGTATTTT.

This clone is a singleton in its sample. V usage is TRBV9 and J usage is TRBJ2-5; 7 nucleotides agree with TRBD2. The J call is uncertain, as TRBJ2-7 better fits the DNA end. Germline CDR1 SGDLS, CDR2 YYNGEE. The CDR3 length is 15 residues. CDR3 in amino acids: CASSVEGGSTYEQYF. CDR3 coding DNA: TGTGCCAGCAGCGTAGAAGGCGGGAGTACCTACGAGCAGTACTTC.

The chain recombines TRBV7-2 with TRBJ1-2; TRBD1 matches 8 bases. V shed 3 bases and J 7 bases; nucleotides not matched to a gene: 7. From germline, CDR1 is SGHTA and CDR2 FQGNSA. CDR3 length equals 14 residues. The CDR3 is CASSLRTGFRGYTF. CDR3 in DNA: TGTGCCAGCAGCTTGAGGACAGGGTTTCGTGGCTACACCTTC.